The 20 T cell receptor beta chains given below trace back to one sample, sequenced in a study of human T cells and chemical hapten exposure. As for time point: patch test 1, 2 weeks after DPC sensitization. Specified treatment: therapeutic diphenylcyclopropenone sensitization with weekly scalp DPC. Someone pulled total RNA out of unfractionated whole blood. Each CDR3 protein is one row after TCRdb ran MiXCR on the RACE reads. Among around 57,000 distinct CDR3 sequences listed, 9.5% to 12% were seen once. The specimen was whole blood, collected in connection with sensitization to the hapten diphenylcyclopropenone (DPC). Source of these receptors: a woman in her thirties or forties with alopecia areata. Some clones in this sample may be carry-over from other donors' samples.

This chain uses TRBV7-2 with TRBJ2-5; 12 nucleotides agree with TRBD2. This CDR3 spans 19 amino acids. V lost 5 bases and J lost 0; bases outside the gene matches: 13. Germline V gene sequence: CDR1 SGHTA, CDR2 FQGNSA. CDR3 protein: CASSNSSTSGGPYQETQYF. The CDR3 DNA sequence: TGTGCCAGCAGCAACTCATCAACTAGCGGGGGGCCGTACCAAGAGACCCAGTACTTC.

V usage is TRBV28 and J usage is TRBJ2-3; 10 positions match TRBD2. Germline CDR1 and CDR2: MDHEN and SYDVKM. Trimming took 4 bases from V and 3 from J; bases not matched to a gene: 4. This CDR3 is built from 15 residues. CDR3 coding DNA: TGTGCCAGCAGTTCTCCGGGACTAGCGACAGATACGCAGTATTTT. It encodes CASSSPGLATDTQYF.

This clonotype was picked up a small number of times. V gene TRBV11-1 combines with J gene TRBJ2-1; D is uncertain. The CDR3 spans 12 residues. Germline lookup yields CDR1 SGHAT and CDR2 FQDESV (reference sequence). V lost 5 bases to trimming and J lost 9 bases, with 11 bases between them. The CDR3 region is CASSQGFSEQFF. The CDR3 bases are TGTGCCAGCAGCCAAGGGTTCAGTGAGCAGTTCTTC.

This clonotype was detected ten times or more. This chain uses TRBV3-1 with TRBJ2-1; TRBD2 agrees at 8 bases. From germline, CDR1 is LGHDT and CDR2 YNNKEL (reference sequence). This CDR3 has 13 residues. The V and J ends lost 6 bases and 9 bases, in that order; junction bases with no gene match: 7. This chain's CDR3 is CASRYLAGVEQFF. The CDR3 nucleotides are TGTGCCAGCAGGTATCTAGCGGGTGTTGAGCAGTTCTTC.

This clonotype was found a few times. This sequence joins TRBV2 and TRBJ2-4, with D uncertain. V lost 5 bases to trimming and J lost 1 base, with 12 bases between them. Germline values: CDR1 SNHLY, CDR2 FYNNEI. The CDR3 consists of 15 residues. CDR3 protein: CASSSTPLAKNIQYF. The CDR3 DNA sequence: TGTGCCAGCAGTTCGACTCCACTGGCCAAAAACATTCAGTACTTC.

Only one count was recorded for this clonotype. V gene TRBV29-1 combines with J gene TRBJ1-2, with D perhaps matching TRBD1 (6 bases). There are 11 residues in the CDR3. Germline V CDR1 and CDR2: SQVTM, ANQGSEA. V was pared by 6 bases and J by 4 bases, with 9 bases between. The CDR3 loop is CSVTGTYGYTF. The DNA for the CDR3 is TGCAGCGTCACAGGGACCTATGGCTACACCTTC. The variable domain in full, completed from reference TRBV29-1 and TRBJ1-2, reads SAVISQKPSRDICQRGTSLTIQCQVDSQVTMMFWYRQQPGQSLTLIATANQGSEATYESGFVIDKFPISRPNLTFSTLTVSNMSPEDSSIYLCSVTGTYGYTFGSGTRLTVV.

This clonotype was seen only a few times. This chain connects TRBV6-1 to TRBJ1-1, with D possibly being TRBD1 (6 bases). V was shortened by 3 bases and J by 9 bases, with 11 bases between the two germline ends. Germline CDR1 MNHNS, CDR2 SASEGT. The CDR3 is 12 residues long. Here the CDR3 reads CASSDYRVKAFF. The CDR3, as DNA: TGTGCCAGCAGTGATTACAGGGTCAAAGCTTTCTTT.

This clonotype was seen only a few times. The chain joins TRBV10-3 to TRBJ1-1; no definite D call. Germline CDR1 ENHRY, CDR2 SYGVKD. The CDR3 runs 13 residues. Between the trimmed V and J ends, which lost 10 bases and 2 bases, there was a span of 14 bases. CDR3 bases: TGTGCCACGATTGACCTAGTCAACACTGAAGCTTTCTTT. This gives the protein CATIDLVNTEAFF.

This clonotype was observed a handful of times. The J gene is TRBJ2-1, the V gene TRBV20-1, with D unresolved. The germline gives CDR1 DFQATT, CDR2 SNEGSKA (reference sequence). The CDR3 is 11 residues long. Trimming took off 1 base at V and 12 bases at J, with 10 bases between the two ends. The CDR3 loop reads CSARGARRQFF. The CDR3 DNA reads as TGCAGTGCTAGAGGCGCGAGGCGGCAGTTCTTC.

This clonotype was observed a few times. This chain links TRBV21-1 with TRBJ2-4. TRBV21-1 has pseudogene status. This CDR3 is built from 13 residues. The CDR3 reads CASRPRIWNIQYF. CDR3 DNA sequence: TGTGCCAGCAGACCCCGTATATGGAACATTCAGTACTTC.

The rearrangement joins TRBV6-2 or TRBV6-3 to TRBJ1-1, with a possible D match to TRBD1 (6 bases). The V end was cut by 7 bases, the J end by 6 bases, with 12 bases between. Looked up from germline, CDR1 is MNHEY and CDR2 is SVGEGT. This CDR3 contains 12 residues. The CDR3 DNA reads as TGTGCCAGCACTGACAGGATGGCTGAAGCTTTCTTT. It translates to CASTDRMAEAFF.

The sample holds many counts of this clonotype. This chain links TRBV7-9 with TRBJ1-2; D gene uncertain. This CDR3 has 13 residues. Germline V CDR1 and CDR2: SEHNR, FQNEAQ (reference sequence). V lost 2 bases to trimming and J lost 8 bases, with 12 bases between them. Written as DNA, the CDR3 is TGTGCCAGCAGCTTATCAGTGGTTGACGGCTACACCTTC. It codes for CASSLSVVDGYTF. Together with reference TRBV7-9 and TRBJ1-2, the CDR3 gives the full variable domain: DTGVSQNPRHKITKRGQNVTFRCDPISEHNRLYWYRQTLGQGPEFLTYFQNEAQLEKSRLLSDRFSAERPKGSFSTLEIQRTEQGDSAMYLCASSLSVVDGYTFGSGTRLTVV.

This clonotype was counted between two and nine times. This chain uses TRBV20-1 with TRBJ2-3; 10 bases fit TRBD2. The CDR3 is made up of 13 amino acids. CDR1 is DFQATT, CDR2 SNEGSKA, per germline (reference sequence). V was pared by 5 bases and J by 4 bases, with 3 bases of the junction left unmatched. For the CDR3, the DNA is TGCAGTGCTGGGACTAGCGCGCCAGATACGCAGTATTTT. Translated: CSAGTSAPDTQYF.

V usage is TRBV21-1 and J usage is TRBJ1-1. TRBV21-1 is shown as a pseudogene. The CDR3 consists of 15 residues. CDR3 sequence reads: CASSKALPGPREAFF. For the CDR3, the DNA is TGTGCCAGCAGCAAAGCGCTTCCAGGGCCGAGGGAAGCTTTCTTT.

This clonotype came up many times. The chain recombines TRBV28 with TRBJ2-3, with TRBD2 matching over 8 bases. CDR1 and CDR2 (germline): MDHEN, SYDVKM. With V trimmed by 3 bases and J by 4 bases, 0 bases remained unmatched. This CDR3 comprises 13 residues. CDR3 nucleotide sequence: TGTGCCAGCAGTTTCGGGGGGGCAGATACGCAGTATTTT. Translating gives CASSFGGADTQYF.

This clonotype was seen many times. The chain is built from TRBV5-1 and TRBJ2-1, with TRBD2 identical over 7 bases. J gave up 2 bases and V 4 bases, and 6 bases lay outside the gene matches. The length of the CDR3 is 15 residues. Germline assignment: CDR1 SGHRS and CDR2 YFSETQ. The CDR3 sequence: CASSLLAEPYNEQFF. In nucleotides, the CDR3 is TGCGCCAGCAGCCTCCTAGCGGAGCCCTACAATGAGCAGTTCTTC.

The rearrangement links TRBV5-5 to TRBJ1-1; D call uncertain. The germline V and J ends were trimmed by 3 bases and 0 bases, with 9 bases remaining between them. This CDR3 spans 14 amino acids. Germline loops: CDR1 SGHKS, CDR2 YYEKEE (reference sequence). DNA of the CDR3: TGTGCCAGCAGCTCTGGACGCCTGAACACTGAAGCTTTCTTT. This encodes CASSSGRLNTEAFF.

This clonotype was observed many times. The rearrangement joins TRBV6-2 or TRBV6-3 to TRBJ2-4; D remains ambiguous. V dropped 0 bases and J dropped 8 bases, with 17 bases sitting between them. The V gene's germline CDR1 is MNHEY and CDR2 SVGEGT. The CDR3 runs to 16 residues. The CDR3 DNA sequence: TGTGCCAGCAGTTACTCGAAAGGCACTACTGAGGACATTCAGTACTTC. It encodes CASSYSKGTTEDIQYF.

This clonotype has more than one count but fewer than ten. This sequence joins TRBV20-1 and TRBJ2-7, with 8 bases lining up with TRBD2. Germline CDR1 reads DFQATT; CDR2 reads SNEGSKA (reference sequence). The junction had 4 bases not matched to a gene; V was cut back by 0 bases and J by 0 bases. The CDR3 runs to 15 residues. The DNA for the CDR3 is TGCAGTGCTAGAGATTCGGGGGGGACCTCCTACGAGCAGTACTTC. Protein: CSARDSGGTSYEQYF.

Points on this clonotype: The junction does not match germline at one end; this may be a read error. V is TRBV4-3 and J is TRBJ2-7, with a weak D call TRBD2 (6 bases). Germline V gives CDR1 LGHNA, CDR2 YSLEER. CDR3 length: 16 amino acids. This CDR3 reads CTSSQTVSGSNAEQYF. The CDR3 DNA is TGCACCAGCAGCCAGACCGTATCCGGGAGCAACGCCGAGCAGTACTTC.